The rows below give T cell receptor beta chains drawn from one sample of a study of naive and memory T cell subsets. TCRdb processed the UMI-ligation and nested PCR reads anew with MiXCR; each CDR3 protein has one entry. The table lists around 160,000 distinct CDR3 sequences, approximately 15% of them singletons, with 0.14% in the top ten. Sequences were obtained from naive CD4+ T cells from blood. These receptors were collected from a human donor in good health. Each CDR3 is given with its conserved first and last residue. A D gene is named only where the DNA matches it firmly. Size is omitted from some rows. Given values are once, few, many or a class for expanded clones.

clone size: NA
D gene: NA
J gene: TRBJ2-1
V gene: TRBV20-1
CDR3 DNA: TGCAGTGCTAGTGAAGCGGGCGACGAGCAGTTCTTC
CDR3 protein: CSASEAGDEQFF

clone size: NA
D gene: TRBD2
J gene: TRBJ2-7
V gene: TRBV7-2
CDR3 DNA: TGTGCCAGCAGCCCCGGACTAGCGGGAGCCCCTGGGGTCTACGAGCAGTACTTC
CDR3 protein: CASSPGLAGAPGVYEQYF

clone size: NA
D gene: NA
J gene: TRBJ2-2
V gene: TRBV11-2
CDR3 DNA: TGTGCCAGCAGCTTAGATATAGTATCCGGGGAGCTGTTTTTT
CDR3 protein: CASSLDIVSGELFF

clone size: NA
D gene: NA
J gene: TRBJ1-5
V gene: TRBV5-1
CDR3 DNA: TGCGCCAGCAGCACAAGGAGTAGGGATCAGCCCCAGCATTTT
CDR3 protein: CASSTRSRDQPQHF

clone size: few
D gene: TRBD1
J gene: TRBJ2-2
V gene: TRBV2
CDR3 DNA: TGTGCCAGCTTGAACAGGGGGAACACCGGGGAGCTGTTTTTT
CDR3 protein: CASLNRGNTGELFF

clone size: few
D gene: TRBD2
J gene: TRBJ2-7
V gene: TRBV20-1
CDR3 DNA: TGCAGTGCTTTTGGACCCTTCGGTGTTAGCGGGAGCCCTACCTACGAGCAGTACTTC
CDR3 protein: CSAFGPFGVSGSPTYEQYF

clone size: few
D gene: TRBD1
J gene: TRBJ1-6
V gene: TRBV5-6
CDR3 DNA: TGTGCCAGCAGAAAAACAGGGGAGGCCTATAATTCACCCCTCCACTTT
CDR3 protein: CASRKTGEAYNSPLHF

clone size: few
D gene: NA
J gene: TRBJ1-5
V gene: TRBV12-3/TRBV12-4
CDR3 DNA: TGTGCCAGCAGCCGAGGACAATCCAATCAGCCCCAGCATTTT
CDR3 protein: CASSRGQSNQPQHF

clone size: few
D gene: NA
J gene: TRBJ2-4
V gene: TRBV20-1
CDR3 DNA: TGCAGTGCTAGAGTACTCCGGGACATAGTGAACATTCAGTACTTC
CDR3 protein: CSARVLRDIVNIQYF

clone size: NA
D gene: NA
J gene: TRBJ1-3
V gene: TRBV5-1
CDR3 DNA: TGCGCCAGCAGCTTTGGAGATTACTCTGGAAACACCATATATTTT
CDR3 protein: CASSFGDYSGNTIYF

clone size: NA
D gene: NA
J gene: TRBJ2-3
V gene: TRBV6-5
CDR3 DNA: TGTGCCAGCACCCGAAACCGTCTGGGGGATACGCAGTATTTT
CDR3 protein: CASTRNRLGDTQYF

clone size: NA
D gene: TRBD1
J gene: TRBJ1-4
V gene: TRBV20-1
CDR3 DNA: TGCAGTGCTATCCCGGGACAGGGGGCTTTCGGTGAAAAACTGTTTTTT
CDR3 protein: CSAIPGQGAFGEKLFF

clone size: NA
D gene: TRBD1
J gene: TRBJ1-1
V gene: TRBV28
CDR3 DNA: TGTGCCAGCAGTCTGAACAGGGGGCTGGGCACTGAAGCTTTCTTT
CDR3 protein: CASSLNRGLGTEAFF